These T cell receptor beta chains were read from a single sample in a study of CD8 T cells in Susac syndrome. Each CDR3 protein is one row after TCRdb ran MiXCR on the immunoSEQ multiplex PCR reads. The sample lists around 130,000 distinct CDR3 sequences, about 93% occurring once. The sequencing input was CD4+ T cells from PBMCs. The receptor source for this set is a human donor in good health. Both conserved end residues are part of each CDR3. The order of the fields is J gene, V gene, D gene, clone size, CDR3 DNA, CDR3 protein. D genes are given only for firm matches. A row's size may be missing; if present it is once, few, many or a size class.

TRBJ2-7 TRBV10-3 TRBD2 once TGTGCCATCGGACTAGCGGGAGGTCTTAGTCTGTACTTC CAIGLAGGLSLYF
TRBJ2-3 TRBV12-3/TRBV12-4 TRBD2 - TGTGCCAGCAGTACGGGACTAGCGGGAATTGATACGCAGTATTTT CASSTGLAGIDTQYF
TRBJ2-1 TRBV9 - once TGTGCCAGCAGCGCGTCGTCGTCCTACAATGAGCAGTTCTTC CASSASSSYNEQFF
TRBJ2-7 TRBV7-9 - - TGTGCCAGCAGCCACGGAACGATGGGAGGACTTAGCTCCTACGAGCAGTACTTC CASSHGTMGGLSSYEQYF
TRBJ1-5 TRBV25-1 TRBD1 - TGTGCCAGCAGTGGGGGACAGGGGGGAAGTAGCAATCAGCCCCAGCATTTT CASSGGQGGSSNQPQHF
TRBJ2-5 TRBV5-8 - few TGTGCCAGCAGCACCTGGGAGACCCAGTACTTC CASSTWETQYF
TRBJ2-5 TRBV18 TRBD2 - TGTGCCAGCTCACCACTCCCCGGGCTAGCGGGAGAGACCCAGTACTTC CASSPLPGLAGETQYF
TRBJ1-1 TRBV5-1 - - TGCGCCAGCAGCTTGCCCCCGAACACTGAAGCTTTCTTT CASSLPPNTEAFF
TRBJ1-2 TRBV6-5 - - TGTGCCAGCAGTTACTCGAGGGGGGGCTACACCTTC CASSYSRGGYTF
TRBJ1-2 TRBV7-2 TRBD1 - TGTGCCAGCAGCCCAGGGGGACTCTATGGCTACACCTTC CASSPGGLYGYTF
TRBJ2-7 TRBV6-2/TRBV6-3 - - TGTGCCAGCAGTTACTCCGGACCGGATTTTCGCGACGAGCAGTACTTC CASSYSGPDFRDEQYF
TRBJ1-1 TRBV29-1 - - TGCAGCGTTGAACATCAGAACACTGAAGCTTTCTTT CSVEHQNTEAFF
TRBJ2-2 TRBV7-2 TRBD1 - TGTGCCAGCAGCCCCCAGGGGGACAGGACCGGGGAGCTGTTTTTT CASSPQGDRTGELFF
TRBJ1-2 TRBV7-2 - few TGTGCCAGCAGCTTAGGAGACGGGTCTTATGGCTACACCTTC CASSLGDGSYGYTF
TRBJ2-1 TRBV27 - - TGTGCCAGCAGTTCCCTCGGGGGCACCTACAATGAGCAGTTCTTC CASSSLGGTYNEQFF
TRBJ2-2 TRBV29-1 - - TGCAGCGTTGACAGGGGATATACCGGGGAGCTGTTTTTT CSVDRGYTGELFF
TRBJ2-7 TRBV28 TRBD2 - TGTGCCAGCAGAATCGGGACTAGCGAGTGGGACGAGCAGTACTTC CASRIGTSEWDEQYF